The clone carrying this T cell receptor beta chain has more than one count but fewer than ten. Its antigen remains unknown. This specimen comes from a study of T-cell memory formation after mild COVID-19. The wider study: Largely donor-specific TCR clusters were found.

This CDR3 is 14 amino acids long. Germline lookup yields CDR1 KGHSH and CDR2 LQKENI. Trimming pared 3 bases from V and 4 bases from J, leaving 13 bases between. Study-wide findings and caveats: Within pre-infection memory, some responding clones were found, suggesting cross-reactive memory joined. Later expanders leaned CD4+, whereas clones that contracted between day 15 and 85 were balanced CD4/CD8.

Constant-segment primers served in 5'RACE that generated TCR alpha and TCR beta cDNA libraries bearing sample barcodes and UMIs. TCRdb analysed the 5' RACE reads with MiXCR anew, one entry per CDR3 protein. This sample yields over 450,000 distinct CDR3 sequences, of which about a fifth are seen a single time; around 12% belongs to the top ten. The source of this sequence is an adult woman who had mild COVID-19 (a few samples of this study predate the infection). Cell type and time point are not known. The chain couples TRBV18 to TRBJ2-7; TRBD1 might be the D (6 bases). Material for sequencing was PBMCs or a T cell subset sorted from them (not recorded which). The CDR3 region has the DNA TGTGCCAGCTCACCGCGACAGGTCCTATACGAGCAGTACTTC. Translated: CASSPRQVLYEQYF.